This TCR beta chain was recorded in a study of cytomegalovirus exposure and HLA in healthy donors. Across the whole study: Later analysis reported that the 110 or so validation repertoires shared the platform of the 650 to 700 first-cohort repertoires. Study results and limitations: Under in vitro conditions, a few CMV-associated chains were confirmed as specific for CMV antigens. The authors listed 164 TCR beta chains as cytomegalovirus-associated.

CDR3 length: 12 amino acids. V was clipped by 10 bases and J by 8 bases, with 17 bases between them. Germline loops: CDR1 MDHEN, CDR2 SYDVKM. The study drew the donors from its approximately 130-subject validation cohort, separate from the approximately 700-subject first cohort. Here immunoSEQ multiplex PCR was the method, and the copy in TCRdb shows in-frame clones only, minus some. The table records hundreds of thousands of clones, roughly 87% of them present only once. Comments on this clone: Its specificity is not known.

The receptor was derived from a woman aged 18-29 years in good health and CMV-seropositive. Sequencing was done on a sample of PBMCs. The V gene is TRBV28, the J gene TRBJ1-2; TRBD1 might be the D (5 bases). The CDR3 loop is CATLGGFQGYTF. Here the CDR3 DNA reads TGTGCCACCTTGGGGGGGTTCCAAGGCTACACCTTC.